This T cell receptor beta chain was captured by sequencing in a study of T cell changes during pregnancy in multiple sclerosis. CDR1 and CDR2 from the germline V gene are GTSNPN and SVGIG (reference sequence). The ends were cut back, 0 bases at V and 1 base at J, with 5 bases in the middle. The CDR3 is 13 residues long. Assay used: immunoSEQ multiplex PCR; TCRdb lists only in-frame clones, some missing. This table holds about 45,000 clones, more than 85% found once. The V gene is TRBV30, the J gene TRBJ2-3, with a possible D match to TRBD1 (5 bases). The sample in question was CD8+ T cells from peripheral blood mononuclear cells, obtained in the second trimester of pregnancy. This sequence originates from a female donor with multiple sclerosis, enrolled in a pregnancy study. In nucleotides, the CDR3 is TGTGCCTGGAGTGTAGGGGGCACAGATACGCAGTATTTT. This translates into CAWSVGGTDTQYF.